Each of the 23 T cell receptor beta chains below was sequenced from the same sample in a study of blood T cell repertoires in COVID-19. Method: immunoSEQ multiplex PCR; TCRdb's copy keeps in-frame clones and lacks some. The repertoire holds 150,000 to 200,000 clones, with roughly 89% as singletons. The sample taken for sequencing was PBMCs or T cells enriched from blood (not recorded which). These receptors were taken from a woman aged 40 to 50 with acute COVID-19.

J is TRBJ2-5 and V is TRBV6-5; D remains unclear. Trimming left V 8 bases short and J 5 bases short, with 9 bases between. The CDR3 contains 11 residues. Germline CDR1 reads MNHEY; CDR2 reads SVGAGI. The CDR3 DNA reads TGTGCCAGCGCCAATCGGGAGACCCAGTACTTC. Translating gives CASANRETQYF.

The sample holds many counts of this clone. V usage is TRBV24-1 and J usage is TRBJ2-5; TRBD2 matches at 8 bases. Germline V gene sequence: CDR1 KGHDR, CDR2 SFDVKD. This CDR3 has 14 residues. V dropped 6 bases and J dropped 5; count of bases not matched to a gene: 7. CDR3 DNA: TGTGCCACCAGTCCTGCAGCGGGAGCGGAGACCCAGTACTTC. It is translated as CATSPAAGAETQYF.

V is TRBV18 and J is TRBJ1-5; D not certain. The CDR3 has 14 amino acids. CDR1 KGHSH and CDR2 LQKENI come from the germline V gene. Deletions cut 2 bases from V and 5 bases from J, with 10 bases between. In DNA form, the CDR3 reads TGTGCCAGCTCACCAGCGAGTTATCATCAGCCCCAGCATTTT. This gives the protein CASSPASYHQPQHF. Variable domain in full (rest from reference TRBV18 and TRBJ1-5): NAGVMQNPRHLVRRRGQEARLRCSPMKGHSHVYWYRQLPEEGLKFMVYLQKENIIDESGMPKERFSAEFPKEGPSILRIQQVVRGDSAAYFCASSPASYHQPQHFGDGTRLSIL.

This rearrangement joins TRBV7-2 to TRBJ2-5, with TRBD2 matching over 8 bases. The CDR3 consists of 16 residues. Germline CDR1 SGHTA, CDR2 FQGNSA. V shed 5 bases, J shed 4 bases, and the junction held 12 bases outside the gene matches. CDR3 sequence reads: CASSGYGGASRETQYF. The DNA of the CDR3 is TGTGCCAGCAGCGGTTACGGGGGGGCATCGCGAGAGACCCAGTACTTC.

This chain uses TRBV7-9 with TRBJ2-7; D unclear. The length of the CDR3 is 13 residues. Germline lookup yields CDR1 SEHNR and CDR2 FQNEAQ (reference sequence). Trimming removed 1 base from V and 7 bases from J, with 11 bases in between. The DNA of the CDR3 is TGTGCCAGCAGCTTAGGCCATTCCCGGGAGCAGTACTTC. Protein product: CASSLGHSREQYF. Based on the CDR3 plus reference TRBV7-9 and TRBJ2-7, the full variable domain is DTGVSQNPRHKITKRGQNVTFRCDPISEHNRLYWYRQTLGQGPEFLTYFQNEAQLEKSRLLSDRFSAERPKGSFSTLEIQRTEQGDSAMYLCASSLGHSREQYFGPGTRLTVT.

This clone was detected once. The chain employs TRBV9 and TRBJ2-3; D is uncertain. There are 14 residues in the CDR3. Germline values: CDR1 SGDLS, CDR2 YYNGEE. V lost 4 bases and J 6 bases, leaving 15 bases between the germline ends. The CDR3: CASSPHPDGDTQYF. CDR3 DNA: TGTGCCAGCAGCCCACACCCCGACGGGGATACGCAGTATTTT.

The V and J genes are TRBV30 and TRBJ2-7, with 8 bases fitting TRBD2. The germline V gene encodes CDR1 GTSNPN and CDR2 SVGIG (reference sequence). CDR3 length: 13 amino acids. Unmatched junction bases numbered 7, after V lost 6 bases and J lost 3 bases. This chain's CDR3 is CACSLAGHYEQYF. CDR3 bases: TGTGCCTGTAGTCTAGCGGGCCACTACGAGCAGTACTTC.

The rearrangement links TRBV7-4 to TRBJ2-7; TRBD1 aligns across 9 bases. The CDR3 consists of 15 residues. In germline, CDR1 is SGHVT, CDR2 SQSDAQ. With V trimmed by 5 bases and J by 2 bases, 7 bases remained unmatched. The CDR3 sequence is CASSAPGQGPYEQYF. The CDR3 DNA is TGTGCCAGCAGCGCTCCGGGACAGGGACCCTACGAGCAGTACTTC.

This clone appeared once. The chain employs TRBV5-1 and TRBJ2-7; 10 bases agree with TRBD2. The ends lost 2 bases at V and 3 bases at J; junction bases unmatched: 2. The CDR3 has 14 amino acids. CDR1 is SGHRS, CDR2 YFSETQ, per germline. CDR3 sequence: CASSFSSGSYEQYF. The CDR3, as DNA: TGCGCCAGCAGCTTTTCTAGCGGGAGCTACGAGCAGTACTTC.

This chain uses TRBV5-3 with TRBJ1-6, with 10 bases that match TRBD1. TRBV5-3 is an ORF; its function is uncertain. The CDR3 spans 18 residues. J lost 0 bases, V lost 1 base, and 4 bases had no gene match. The CDR3: CARSLRDRGYSYNSPLHF. CDR3 bases: TGTGCCAGAAGCTTGCGGGACAGGGGCTACTCCTATAATTCACCCCTCCACTTT.

CDR3 loop: CASGLVRVGQVTLHF. The DNA for the CDR3 is TGTGCTAGTGGTTTAGTAAGGGTAGGACAGGTCACCCTCCACTTT. The chain is built from TRBV12-5 and TRBJ1-6, with 7 bases fitting TRBD1. V was pared by 3 bases and J by 14 bases, with 13 bases of the junction left unmatched. Per the germline V gene, CDR1 is LGHNT and CDR2 is FRNRAP. The CDR3 loop spans 15 amino acids.

The J gene is TRBJ2-3, the V gene TRBV3-1 (or the pseudogene TRBV3-2); TRBD2 matches at 12 bases. This CDR3 contains 15 residues. Germline CDR1 is LGHDT and CDR2 is YNNKEL (reference sequence). The trim removed 4 bases at V and 13 bases at J, leaving 12 bases unmatched. This chain's CDR3 is CASSPSVASGGAKYF. Written as DNA, the CDR3 is TGTGCCAGCAGCCCCAGTGTGGCTAGCGGGGGGGCGAAGTATTTT.

This chain links TRBV5-6 with TRBJ1-5; D is unresolved. Trimming cost V 0 bases and J 3 bases, with 7 bases left between them. The germline gives CDR1 SGHDT, CDR2 YYEEEE. This CDR3 has 14 residues. CDR3 region: CASSLAQSNQPQHF. The CDR3 DNA reads as TGTGCCAGCAGCTTGGCACAGTCCAATCAGCCCCAGCATTTT.

This chain links TRBV3-1 (or the pseudogene TRBV3-2) with TRBJ2-7; possible D gene TRBD2, 6 bases. V was pared by 5 bases and J by 1 base, with 15 bases between. The CDR3 extends over 15 amino acids. CDR1 and CDR2 from the germline V gene are LGHDT and YNNKEL (reference sequence). The CDR3 DNA sequence: TGTGCCAGCAGCGCCGCGCTAGCGCTTTCCTACGAGCAGTACTTC. Its protein is CASSAALALSYEQYF.

The rearrangement uses TRBV12-3 or TRBV12-4 and TRBJ2-3; D perhaps matches TRBD1 (6 bases). The CDR3 runs to 12 residues. With 8 bases removed from V and 3 bases from J, the gap between germline ends came to 9 bases. The CDR3 loop is CASRGGTDTQYF. The CDR3 bases are TGTGCCAGCCGAGGGGGAACAGATACGCAGTATTTT.

This clone was recorded only once. The J gene is TRBJ2-3, the V gene TRBV27; 11 bases match TRBD1. The CDR3 has 15 residues. V shed 5 bases and J 4 bases; nucleotides not matched to a gene: 5. Germline-derived CDR1 and CDR2 are MNHEY and SMNVEV (reference sequence). The CDR3: CASSNWTGGSDTQYF. Written as DNA, the CDR3 is TGTGCCAGCAGTAACTGGACAGGGGGCTCAGATACGCAGTATTTT.

The chain employs TRBV30 and TRBJ2-2, with D maybe TRBD2 (5 bases). Trimming took 0 bases from V and 4 from J, leaving 12 bases between them. Germline V CDR1 and CDR2: GTSNPN, SVGIG (reference sequence). The CDR3 is 15 residues long. The CDR3 nucleotides are TGTGCCTGGAGTGTAGGACCGCGGGTCACCGGGGAGCTGTTTTTT. Encoded protein: CAWSVGPRVTGELFF.

This sequence joins TRBV7-8 and TRBJ2-2, with D hard to call. Between the trimmed V and J ends, which lost 5 bases and 3 bases, there was a span of 10 bases. The CDR3 runs 14 residues. Germline values: CDR1 SGHVS, CDR2 FQNEAQ. The CDR3 spells CASSAGWDTGELFF. Here the CDR3 DNA reads TGTGCCAGCAGCGCCGGGTGGGACACCGGGGAGCTGTTTTTT. Variable domain in full (rest from reference TRBV7-8 and TRBJ2-2): GAGVSQSPRYKVAKRGQDVALRCDPISGHVSLFWYQQALGQGPEFLTYFQNEAQLDKSGLPSDRFFAERPEGSVSTLKIQRTQQEDSAVYLCASSAGWDTGELFFGEGSRLTVL.

The chain couples TRBV7-9 to TRBJ1-1, with D tentatively TRBD1 (5 bases). The ends were cut back, 5 bases at V and 2 bases at J, with 9 bases in the middle. Germline CDR1 and CDR2: SEHNR and FQNEAQ (reference sequence). The CDR3 has 13 amino acids. In DNA form, the CDR3 reads TGTGCCAGCAGCCAGACAGTTAACACTGAAGCTTTCTTT. Translation gives CASSQTVNTEAFF. The variable domain in full, with the rest retrieved from reference TRBV7-9 and TRBJ1-1, is DTGVSQNPRHKITKRGQNVTFRCDPISEHNRLYWYRQTLGQGPEFLTYFQNEAQLEKSRLLSDRFSAERPKGSFSTLEIQRTEQGDSAMYLCASSQTVNTEAFFGQGTRLTVV.

Only one count was recorded for this clone. This chain links TRBV5-4 with TRBJ2-6, with 9 bases matching TRBD1. The J segment lost 4 bases and the V segment lost 3 bases, leaving 8 bases of the junction unmatched. This CDR3 contains 17 residues. The V gene's germline CDR1 is SGHNT and CDR2 YYREEE (reference sequence). The CDR3 region has the DNA TGTGCCAGCAGCTCCCGGGACAGGGTAAGCGGGGCCAACGTCCTGACTTTC. Translating gives CASSSRDRVSGANVLTF. The full variable domain, its missing parts supplied by reference TRBV5-4 and TRBJ2-6, is ETGVTQSPTHLIKTRGQQVTLRCSSQSGHNTVSWYQQALGQGPQFIFQYYREEENGRGNFPPRFSGLQFPNYSSELNVNALELDDSALYLCASSSRDRVSGANVLTFGAGSRLTVL.

The rearrangement joins TRBV4-2 to TRBJ2-3; 11 bases are a match to TRBD2. There are 16 residues in the CDR3. After removal of 4 bases from V and 1 base from J, the junction contained 4 bases not matched to a gene. Germline CDR1 reads LGHNA; CDR2 reads YNFKEQ. The CDR3, as DNA: TGTGCCAGCAGCCCAGAGACTAGCGGGGGCACAGATACGCAGTATTTT. Protein sequence: CASSPETSGGTDTQYF.

V gene TRBV7-8 combines with J gene TRBJ1-2; 8 nucleotides match TRBD1. Germline V gives CDR1 SGHVS, CDR2 FQNEAQ. The length of the CDR3 is 19 residues. Trimming at V came to 0 bases and at J to 1 base, leaving 13 bases not matched to a gene. The CDR3 sequence: CASSLAQEGDRRFNYGYTF. The CDR3 DNA reads as TGTGCCAGCAGCTTAGCGCAGGAGGGGGACAGGAGATTTAACTATGGCTACACCTTC.

This clone was seen only once. This rearrangement joins TRBV18 to TRBJ2-3; TRBD2 matches 7 bases. Trimming took 3 bases from V and 4 from J; bases not matched to a gene: 7. Germline loops: CDR1 KGHSH, CDR2 LQKENI. This CDR3 is 15 amino acids long. CDR3 in amino acids: CASSPMTSPPDTQYF. CDR3 in DNA: TGTGCCAGCTCACCGATGACTAGCCCCCCAGATACGCAGTATTTT.